This TCR beta chain is drawn from a study of blood T cell repertoires in COVID-19. Study details: From the United States, Italy and Spain came samples of acute and convalescent COVID-19.

As originally analysed: Amplifying reference gene primers gave estimates of nucleated cell counts. Data came from immunoSEQ multiplex PCR; TCRdb stores just in-frame clones and leaves some out. That table gives V, J and clone size, and the DNA gave D and trimming. Of about 190,000 clones in the sample, about 87% were seen once. This clone was recorded a few times. The trim removed 3 bases at V and 1 base at J, leaving 5 bases unmatched. CDR3 size: 16 residues. CDR1 is SGHRS and CDR2 is YFSETQ in the germline V gene. The TCR sequence derives from a woman between 18 and 29 years old who had recovered from COVID-19. The V call is TRBV5-1, the J call TRBJ2-2; TRBD1 agrees at 8 bases. Sequenced material: peripheral blood. The CDR3 DNA reads as TGCGCCAGCAGCTCCGGACAGGGCGTGAACACCGGGGAGCTGTTTTTT. Protein sequence: CASSSGQGVNTGELFF.